The T cell receptor (beta chain) under discussion was sequenced for a study of cytomegalovirus exposure and HLA in healthy donors. The study, taken as a whole, reports: In presence/absence analyses, roughly uniform sequencing depth across donors was assumed. CMV serostatus was the sole immune exposure data available. Association of 16,951 TCR beta sequences with HLA alleles was found at 0.05 false discovery rate in a later analysis. A later analysis linked a missense variant in DCLRE1C to the trimming of TCR beta V and J genes.

With regard to this clone: Its antigen is undetermined.

PCR was performed using 60 Vbeta and 13 Jbeta primers. TCRdb keeps only in-frame clones here, not all; method: immunoSEQ multiplex PCR. The data hold about 120,000 clones, with 50% to 75% observed a single time. The CDR3 spans 16 residues. The genes are TRBV21-1 and TRBJ2-1; the D segment call TRBD2 is taken from the table without a DNA check. TRBV21-1 is a recognized pseudogene. The material sequenced was PBMCs. This TCR derives from a woman aged 40 to 50 in good health and CMV-seropositive. The CDR3 sequence: CASSKLDGDTGGEQFF. The CDR3, as DNA: TGTGCCAGCAGCAAACTTGACGGGGATACGGGGGGGGAGCAGTTCTTC.